The rows below give T cell receptor beta chains drawn from one sample of a study of control samples from healthy donors and cancer patients. Libraries were prepared by immunoSEQ multiplex PCR; TCRdb keeps only in-frame clonotypes and omits some of them. The sample has around 70,000 clones, approximately 94% seen once. The sequenced material came from blood. The receptors here all came from a woman in her 30s in good health. Each CDR3 is given with its conserved first and last residue. A D gene is named only where the DNA matches it firmly. The listing skips clone size in some rows; elsewhere it reads once, few, many or a size class.

D gene	J gene	V gene	clone size	CDR3 DNA	CDR3 protein
TRBD2	TRBJ2-7	TRBV29-1	-	TGCAGCGTTGAAGAACGTGGGAGGGGCCCCTCTTACGAGCAGTACTTC	CSVEERGRGPSYEQYF
-	TRBJ2-3	TRBV24-1	-	TGTGCCACGAAGCATTCCGGGGAAACAGATACGCAGTATTTT	CATKHSGETDTQYF
TRBD1	TRBJ1-1	TRBV6-5	-	TGTGCCAGCAGTTACACGGGACAGAGAGAAGCTTTCTTT	CASSYTGQREAFF
-	TRBJ2-5	TRBV14	-	TGTGCCAGCAGCCAAGATTTAACAGGGGGGGCCCAGTACTTC	CASSQDLTGGAQYF
-	TRBJ2-3	TRBV2	-	TGTGCCAGCAGTGGGGGGACATCTAGCACAGATACGCAGTATTTT	CASSGGTSSTDTQYF
-	TRBJ2-3	TRBV27	-	TGTGCCAGCAGTTTGGATAGGTCAGCAGATACGCAGTATTTT	CASSLDRSADTQYF
TRBD2	TRBJ2-3	TRBV7-3	-	TGTGCCAGCAGCTCTGGACTAGCGAGCACAGATACGCAGTATTTT	CASSSGLASTDTQYF
TRBD1	TRBJ1-3	TRBV4-1	-	TGCGCCAGCAGCCAGCAAATAGACAGGGCTATAGGAAACACCATATATTTT	CASSQQIDRAIGNTIYF
-	TRBJ1-2	TRBV19	-	TGTGCCAGTAGTATCCCCCGTGCCTTTAACTATGGCTACACCTTC	CASSIPRAFNYGYTF
-	TRBJ1-1	TRBV7-2	-	TGTGCCAGCAGCTTAGCTCCACTTGAAGCTTTCTTT	CASSLAPLEAFF
-	TRBJ1-1	TRBV12-3/TRBV12-4	-	TGTGCCAGCAGCAGGGGCATGAACACTGAAGCTTTCTTT	CASSRGMNTEAFF
-	TRBJ2-7	TRBV7-2	-	TGTGCCAGCAGCTCACCTTACTCCCCAGGGCGCGAGCAGTACTTC	CASSSPYSPGREQYF
-	TRBJ1-3	TRBV19	-	TGTGCCAGTAGTAGTGACCGGCGACAATGGGGAAACACCATATATTTT	CASSSDRRQWGNTIYF
TRBD1	TRBJ1-4	TRBV2	once	TGTGCCAGCGGTCCCGGGACAGGGGATAATGAAAAACTGTTTTTT	CASGPGTGDNEKLFF
-	TRBJ2-7	TRBV6-6	-	TGTGCCAGCAGGGGCGACAGATTTTTAACCTACGAGCAGTACTTC	CASRGDRFLTYEQYF
-	TRBJ1-4	TRBV19	-	TGTGCCAGTAGTCCCCGGAGAGCAACTAATGAAAAACTGTTTTTT	CASSPRRATNEKLFF
-	TRBJ2-5	TRBV3-1/TRBV3-2	-	TGTGCCAGCAGCCAGCTCAAAGAGGGGTTGCGAGAGACCCAGTACTTC	CASSQLKEGLRETQYF
-	TRBJ1-2	TRBV6-2/TRBV6-3	-	TGTGCCAGCAGTTCCCGATCACAGGGAAATGGCTACACCTTC	CASSSRSQGNGYTF
TRBD1	TRBJ1-2	TRBV24-1	few	TGTGCCACCAGTCCAGGGGGCAACTATGGCTACACCTTC	CATSPGGNYGYTF
-	TRBJ1-2	TRBV6-5	-	TGTGCCAGCCGGGACGGATCTAACTATGGCTACACCTTC	CASRDGSNYGYTF
-	TRBJ2-5	TRBV5-1	-	TGCGCCAGCAGCGGCGGGGGCCACCAAGAGACCCAGTACTTC	CASSGGGHQETQYF
TRBD1	TRBJ1-2	TRBV28	-	TGTGCCAGCAGTTTAAGGGACAGTTACACCTTC	CASSLRDSYTF
TRBD2	TRBJ2-1	TRBV4-1	-	TGCGCCAGCAGCCATAGCGGGGGGGGCTTAAGGGAGCAGTTCTTC	CASSHSGGGLREQFF
-	TRBJ1-5	TRBV9	-	TGTGCCAGCAGCGTAGGATGGGGCAATCAGCCCCAGCATTTT	CASSVGWGNQPQHF
-	TRBJ1-1	TRBV18	once	TGTGCCAGCTCACGCGAACTGAACACTGAAGCTTTCTTT	CASSRELNTEAFF
TRBD1	TRBJ1-1	TRBV11-2	-	TGTGCCAGCAGGACAGGGGGTCCGGCCTTTGAAGCTTTCTTT	CASRTGGPAFEAFF
-	TRBJ2-2	TRBV18	-	TGTGCCAGCTCACCACCGCTTCAGGGGGGCACCGGGGAGCTGTTTTTT	CASSPPLQGGTGELFF
-	TRBJ1-1	TRBV19	once	TGTGCCAGTTGCATGGGGAACACTGAAGCTTTCTTT	CASCMGNTEAFF
-	TRBJ1-5	TRBV2	-	TGTGCCACCTCCCTGGGGCCCCGGGATCAGCCCCAGCATTTT	CATSLGPRDQPQHF
-	TRBJ2-1	TRBV29-1	-	TGCAGCGTTCCCGGCCAGTTCTTC	CSVPGQFF
TRBD2	TRBJ2-1	TRBV10-3	-	TGTGCCATCAGTGACGGGGGGGGTAGTAATATGTACAATGAGCAGTTCTTC	CAISDGGGSNMYNEQFF
-	TRBJ1-1	TRBV4-1	-	TGCGCCAGCAGCCAGTATGAGGTGAACACTGAAGCTTTCTTT	CASSQYEVNTEAFF
-	TRBJ2-2	TRBV9	-	TGTGCCAGCAGCGTAGAGTACAGGGTCCCCGGGGAGCTGTTTTTT	CASSVEYRVPGELFF
TRBD1	TRBJ1-2	TRBV19	once	TGTGCCAGTGGACAGGGGGCTGTTGGCTACACCTTC	CASGQGAVGYTF
-	TRBJ2-7	TRBV14	-	TGTGCCAGCAGCCGTAAACTTACCACCTACGAGCAGTACTTC	CASSRKLTTYEQYF
-	TRBJ1-5	TRBV28	-	TGTGCCAGCAGTTATAGGGAACCCCAGCATTTT	CASSYREPQHF
TRBD2	TRBJ2-5	TRBV12-5	-	TGTGCTAGTGGTTTGGTACCTAGCGGGGGGGAGACCCAGTACTTC	CASGLVPSGGETQYF
TRBD1	TRBJ1-2	TRBV12-5	-	TGTGCTAGTGGCCCTTGGGACAGGAAAAGGACCCAACTCTCTAACTATGGCTACACCTTC	CASGPWDRKRTQLSNYGYTF
-	TRBJ2-7	TRBV7-9	-	TGTGCCAGCAGCGCAACAGGGTATCAGCACGAGCAGTACTTC	CASSATGYQHEQYF
-	TRBJ1-4	TRBV30	-	TGTGCCTGGAGTAATCTGGGCTCTGAAAAACTGTTTTTT	CAWSNLGSEKLFF
-	TRBJ1-2	TRBV20-1	-	TGCAGTGCTAGAGGGAGGGGCTACACCTTC	CSARGRGYTF
-	TRBJ1-3	TRBV3-1/TRBV3-2	once	TGTGCCAGCAGCCAAGGATCGGCTGGAAACACCATATATTTT	CASSQGSAGNTIYF